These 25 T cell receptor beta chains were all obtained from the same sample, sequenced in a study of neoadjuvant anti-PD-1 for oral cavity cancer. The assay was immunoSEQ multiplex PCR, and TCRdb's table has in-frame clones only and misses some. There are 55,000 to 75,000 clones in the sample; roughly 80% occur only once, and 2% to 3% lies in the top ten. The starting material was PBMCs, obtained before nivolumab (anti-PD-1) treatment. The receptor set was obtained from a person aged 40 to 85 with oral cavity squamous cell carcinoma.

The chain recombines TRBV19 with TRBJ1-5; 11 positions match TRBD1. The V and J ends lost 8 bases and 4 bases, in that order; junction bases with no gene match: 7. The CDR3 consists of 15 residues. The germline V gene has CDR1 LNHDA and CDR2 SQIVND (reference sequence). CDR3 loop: CASSRGQGGNQPQHF. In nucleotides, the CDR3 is TGTGCCAGTTCTAGGGGACAGGGGGGGAATCAGCCCCAGCATTTT.

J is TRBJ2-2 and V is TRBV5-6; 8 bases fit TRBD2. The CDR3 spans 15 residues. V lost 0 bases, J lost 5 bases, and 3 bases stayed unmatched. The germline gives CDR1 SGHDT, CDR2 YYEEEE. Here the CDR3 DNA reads TGTGCCAGCAGCTTGGGATTAGCGGGAACCGGGGAGCTGTTTTTT. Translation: CASSLGLAGTGELFF.

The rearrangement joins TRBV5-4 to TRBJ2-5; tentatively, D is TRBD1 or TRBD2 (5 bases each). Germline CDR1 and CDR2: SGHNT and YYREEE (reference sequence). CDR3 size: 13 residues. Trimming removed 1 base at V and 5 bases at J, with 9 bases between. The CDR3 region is CASSLWGGETQYF. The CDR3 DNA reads TGTGCCAGCAGCTTGTGGGGCGGGGAGACCCAGTACTTC.

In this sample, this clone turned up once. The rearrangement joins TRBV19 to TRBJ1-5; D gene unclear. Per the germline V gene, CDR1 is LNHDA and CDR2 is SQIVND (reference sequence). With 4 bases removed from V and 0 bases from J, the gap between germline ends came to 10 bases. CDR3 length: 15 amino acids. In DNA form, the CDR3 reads TGTGCCAGTAGTAGTGTGGAGAGTAGCAATCAGCCCCAGCATTTT. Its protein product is CASSSVESSNQPQHF.

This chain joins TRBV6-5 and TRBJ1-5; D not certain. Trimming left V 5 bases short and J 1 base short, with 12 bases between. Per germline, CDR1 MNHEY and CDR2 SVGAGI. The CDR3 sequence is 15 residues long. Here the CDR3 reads CASSTTGPSNQPQHF. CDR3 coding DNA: TGTGCCAGCAGTACCACGGGCCCCAGCAATCAGCCCCAGCATTTT.

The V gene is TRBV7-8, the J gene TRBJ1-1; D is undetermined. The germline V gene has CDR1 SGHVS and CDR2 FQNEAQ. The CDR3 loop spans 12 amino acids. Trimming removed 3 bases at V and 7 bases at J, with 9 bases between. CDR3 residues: CASSFEQFEAFF. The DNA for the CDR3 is TGTGCCAGCAGCTTTGAACAGTTTGAAGCTTTCTTT.

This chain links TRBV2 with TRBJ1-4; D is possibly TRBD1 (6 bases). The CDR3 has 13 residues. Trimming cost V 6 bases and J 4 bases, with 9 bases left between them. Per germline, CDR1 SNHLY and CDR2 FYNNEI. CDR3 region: CASSGQYNEKLFF. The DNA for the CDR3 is TGTGCCAGCAGCGGACAGTATAATGAAAAACTGTTTTTT.

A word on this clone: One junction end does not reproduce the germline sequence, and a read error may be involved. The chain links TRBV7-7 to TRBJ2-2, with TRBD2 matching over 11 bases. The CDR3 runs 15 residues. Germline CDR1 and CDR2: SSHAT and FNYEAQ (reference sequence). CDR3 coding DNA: TGTGCTAGCAGCCATGGACTAGCGGGTGCTGGGGAGCTGTTTTTT. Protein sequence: CASSHGLAGAGELFF.

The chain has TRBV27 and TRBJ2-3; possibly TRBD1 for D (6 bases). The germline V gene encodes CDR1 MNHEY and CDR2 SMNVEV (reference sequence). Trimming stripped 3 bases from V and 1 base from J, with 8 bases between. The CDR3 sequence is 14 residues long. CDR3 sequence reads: CASSFRQGTDTQYF. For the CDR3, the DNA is TGTGCCAGCAGTTTCCGACAGGGCACAGATACGCAGTATTTT.

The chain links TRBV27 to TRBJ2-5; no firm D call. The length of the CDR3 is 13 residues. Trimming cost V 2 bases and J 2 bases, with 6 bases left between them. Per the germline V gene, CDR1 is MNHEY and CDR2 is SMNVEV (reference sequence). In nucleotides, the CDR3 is TGTGCCAGCAGTTTACCGGGTCAAGAGACCCAGTACTTC. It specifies CASSLPGQETQYF.

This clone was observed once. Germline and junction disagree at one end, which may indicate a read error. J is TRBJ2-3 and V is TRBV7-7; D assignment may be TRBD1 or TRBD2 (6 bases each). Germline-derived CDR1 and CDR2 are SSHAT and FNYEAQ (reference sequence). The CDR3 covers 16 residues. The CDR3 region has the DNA TGTGCTAGCAGTCGAGGGGGACTCTCTAGCACAGATACGCAGTATTTT. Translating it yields CASSRGGLSSTDTQYF.

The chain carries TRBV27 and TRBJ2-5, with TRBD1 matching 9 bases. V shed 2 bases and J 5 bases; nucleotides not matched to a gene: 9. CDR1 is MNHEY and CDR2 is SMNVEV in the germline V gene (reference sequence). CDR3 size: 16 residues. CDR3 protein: CASSLGTGSLVETQYF. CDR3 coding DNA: TGTGCCAGCAGTTTAGGGACAGGGAGTTTGGTGGAGACCCAGTACTTC.

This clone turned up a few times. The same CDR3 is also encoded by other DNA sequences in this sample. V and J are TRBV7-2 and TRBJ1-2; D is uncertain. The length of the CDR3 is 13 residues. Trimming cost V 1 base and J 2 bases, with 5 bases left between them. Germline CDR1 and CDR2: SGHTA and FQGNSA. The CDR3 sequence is CASSLGQNYGYTF. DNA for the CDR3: TGTGCCAGCAGCTTAGGGCAGAACTATGGCTACACCTTC. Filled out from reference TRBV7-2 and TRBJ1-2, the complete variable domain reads GAGVSQSPSNKVTEKGKDVELRCDPISGHTALYWYRQSLGQGLEFLIYFQGNSAPDKSGLPSDRFSAERTGGSVSTLTIQRTQQEDSAVYLCASSLGQNYGYTFGSGTRLTVV.

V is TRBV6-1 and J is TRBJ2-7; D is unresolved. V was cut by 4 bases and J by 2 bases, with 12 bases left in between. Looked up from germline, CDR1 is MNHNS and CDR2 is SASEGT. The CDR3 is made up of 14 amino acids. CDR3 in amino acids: CASSATVLPYEQYF. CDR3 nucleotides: TGTGCCAGCAGTGCCACGGTATTGCCCTACGAGCAGTACTTC.

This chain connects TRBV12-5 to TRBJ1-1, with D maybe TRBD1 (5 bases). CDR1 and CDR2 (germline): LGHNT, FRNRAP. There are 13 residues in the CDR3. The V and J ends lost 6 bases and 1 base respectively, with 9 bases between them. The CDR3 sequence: CASGQDRNTEAFF. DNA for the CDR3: TGTGCTAGTGGACAAGACAGGAACACTGAAGCTTTCTTT.

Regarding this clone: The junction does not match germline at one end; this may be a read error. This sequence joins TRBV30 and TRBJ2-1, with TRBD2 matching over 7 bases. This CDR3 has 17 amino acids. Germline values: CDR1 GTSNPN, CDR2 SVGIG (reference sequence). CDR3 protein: CAWSDTTGDYSHNEQFF. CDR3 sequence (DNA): TGTGCCTGGAGTGACACTACGGGGGACTACTCCCACAATGAGCAGTTCTTC. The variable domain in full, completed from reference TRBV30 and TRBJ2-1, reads SQTIHQWPATLVQPVGSPLSLECTVEGTSNPNLYWYRQAAGRGLQLLFYSVGIGQISSEVPQNLSASRPQDRQFILSSKKLLLSDSGFYLCAWSDTTGDYSHNEQFFGPGTRLTVL.

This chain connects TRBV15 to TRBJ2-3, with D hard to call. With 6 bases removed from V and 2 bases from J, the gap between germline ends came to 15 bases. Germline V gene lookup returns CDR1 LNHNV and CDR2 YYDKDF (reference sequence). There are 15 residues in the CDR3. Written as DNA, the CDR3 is TGTGCCACCAGTCCCGGACCCCAACTCACAGATACGCAGTATTTT. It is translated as CATSPGPQLTDTQYF. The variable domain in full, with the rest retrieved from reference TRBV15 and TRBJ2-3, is DAMVIQNPRYQVTQFGKPVTLSCSQTLNHNVMYWYQQKSSQAPKLLFHYYDKDFNNEADTPDNFQSRRPNTSFCFLDIRSPGLGDTAMYLCATSPGPQLTDTQYFGPGTRLTVL.

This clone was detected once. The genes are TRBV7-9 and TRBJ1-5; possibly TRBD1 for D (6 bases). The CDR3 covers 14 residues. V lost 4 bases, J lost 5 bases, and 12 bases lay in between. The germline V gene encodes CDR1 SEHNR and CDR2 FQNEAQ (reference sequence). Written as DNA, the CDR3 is TGTGCCAGCAGCTACCGGGACACCTATCAGCCCCAGCATTTT. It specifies CASSYRDTYQPQHF.

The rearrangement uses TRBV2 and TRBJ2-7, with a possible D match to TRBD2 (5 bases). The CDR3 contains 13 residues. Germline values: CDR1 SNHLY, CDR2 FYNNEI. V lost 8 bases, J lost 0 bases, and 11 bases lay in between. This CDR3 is CASQADLSYEQYF. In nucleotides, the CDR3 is TGTGCCAGCCAAGCGGACCTCTCCTACGAGCAGTACTTC.

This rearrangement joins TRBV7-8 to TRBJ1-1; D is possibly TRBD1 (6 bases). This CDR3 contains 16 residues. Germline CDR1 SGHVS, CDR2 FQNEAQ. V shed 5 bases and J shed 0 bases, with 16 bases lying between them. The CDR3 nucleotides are TGTGCCAGCAGCCCCAGACGCGGACAGCTGAACACTGAAGCTTTCTTT. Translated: CASSPRRGQLNTEAFF.

The CDR3 DNA is TGTGCCAGCAACGGACCCACCGGGTATGGCTACACCTTC. Translating it yields CASNGPTGYGYTF. The V call is TRBV11-2, the J call TRBJ1-2; no firm D call. Germline V lookup: CDR1 SGHAT, CDR2 FQNNGV. The CDR3 runs 13 residues. Trimming left V 7 bases short and J 5 bases short, with 14 bases between.

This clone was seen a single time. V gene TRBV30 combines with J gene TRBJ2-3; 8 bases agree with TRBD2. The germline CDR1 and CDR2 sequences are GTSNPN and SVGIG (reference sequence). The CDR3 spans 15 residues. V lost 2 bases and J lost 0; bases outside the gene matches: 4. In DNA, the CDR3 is TGTGCCTGGAGTATGACTAGCGTTAGCACAGATACGCAGTATTTT. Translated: CAWSMTSVSTDTQYF.

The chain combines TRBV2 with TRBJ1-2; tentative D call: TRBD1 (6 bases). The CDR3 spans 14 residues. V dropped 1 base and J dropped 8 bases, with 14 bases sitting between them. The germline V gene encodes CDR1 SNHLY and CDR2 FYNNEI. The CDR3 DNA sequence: TGTGCCAGCAGTGAAGGGAGGGGGACTGGAGGCTACACCTTC. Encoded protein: CASSEGRGTGGYTF.

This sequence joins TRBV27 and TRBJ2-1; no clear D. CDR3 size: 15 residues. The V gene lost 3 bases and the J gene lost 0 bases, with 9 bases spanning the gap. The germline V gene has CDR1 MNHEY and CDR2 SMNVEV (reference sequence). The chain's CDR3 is CASSLRTDSYNEQFF. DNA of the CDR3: TGTGCCAGCAGTTTGCGCACAGACTCCTACAATGAGCAGTTCTTC.

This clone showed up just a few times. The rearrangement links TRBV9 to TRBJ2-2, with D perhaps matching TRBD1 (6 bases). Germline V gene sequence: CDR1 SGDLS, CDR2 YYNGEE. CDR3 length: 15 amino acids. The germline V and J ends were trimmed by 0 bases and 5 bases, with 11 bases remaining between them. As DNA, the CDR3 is TGTGCCAGCAGCGTAGCCCAGGGGAGTACCGGGGAGCTGTTTTTT. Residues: CASSVAQGSTGELFF.